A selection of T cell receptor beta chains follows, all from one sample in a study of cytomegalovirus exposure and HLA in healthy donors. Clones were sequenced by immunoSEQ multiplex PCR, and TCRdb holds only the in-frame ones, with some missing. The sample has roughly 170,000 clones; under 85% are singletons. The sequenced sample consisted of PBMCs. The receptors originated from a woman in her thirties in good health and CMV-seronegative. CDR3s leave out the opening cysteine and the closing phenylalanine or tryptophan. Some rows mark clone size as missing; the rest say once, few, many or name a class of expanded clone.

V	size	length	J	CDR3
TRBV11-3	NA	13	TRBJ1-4	ASSLTSATNEKLF
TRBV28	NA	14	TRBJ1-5	ASSLLSRLSNQPQH
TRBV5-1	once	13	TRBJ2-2	ASSRTSGEAGELF
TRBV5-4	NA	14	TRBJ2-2	ASSLHGQGFTGELF
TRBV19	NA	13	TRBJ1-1	ASSKGGQVNTEAF
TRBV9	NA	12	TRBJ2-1	ASSVGLGYNEQF
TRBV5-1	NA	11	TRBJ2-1	ASSLETYNEQF
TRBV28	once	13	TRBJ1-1	ASSSQGALNTEAF
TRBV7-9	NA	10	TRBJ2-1	SSSPLNNEQF
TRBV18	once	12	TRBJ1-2	ASSPPSPLYGYT
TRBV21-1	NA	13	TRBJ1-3	ASSTWRPSGNTIY
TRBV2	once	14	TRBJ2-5	ASSEQGLLYQETQY
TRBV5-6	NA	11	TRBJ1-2	ASSWDNLPGYT
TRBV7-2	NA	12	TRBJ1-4	ASNQDRANEKLF
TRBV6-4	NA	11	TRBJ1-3	ASSDGGGNTIY